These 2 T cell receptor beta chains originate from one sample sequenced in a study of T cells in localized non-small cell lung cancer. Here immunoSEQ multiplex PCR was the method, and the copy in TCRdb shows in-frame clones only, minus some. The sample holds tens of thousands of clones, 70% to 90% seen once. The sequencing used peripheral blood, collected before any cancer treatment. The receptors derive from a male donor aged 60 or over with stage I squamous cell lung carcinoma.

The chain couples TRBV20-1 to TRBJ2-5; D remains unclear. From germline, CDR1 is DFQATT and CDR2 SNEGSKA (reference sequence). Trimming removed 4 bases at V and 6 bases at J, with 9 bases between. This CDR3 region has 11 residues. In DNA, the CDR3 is TGCAGTGCTATGGAAGGAAAGACCCAGTACTTC. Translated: CSAMEGKTQYF.

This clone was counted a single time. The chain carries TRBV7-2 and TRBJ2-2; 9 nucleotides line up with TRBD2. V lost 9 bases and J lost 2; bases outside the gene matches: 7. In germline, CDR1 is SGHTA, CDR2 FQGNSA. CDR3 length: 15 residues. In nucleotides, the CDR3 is TGTGCCAGACCCAAGCGGGGGGCCAACACCGGGGAGCTGTTTTTT. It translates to CARPKRGANTGELFF.